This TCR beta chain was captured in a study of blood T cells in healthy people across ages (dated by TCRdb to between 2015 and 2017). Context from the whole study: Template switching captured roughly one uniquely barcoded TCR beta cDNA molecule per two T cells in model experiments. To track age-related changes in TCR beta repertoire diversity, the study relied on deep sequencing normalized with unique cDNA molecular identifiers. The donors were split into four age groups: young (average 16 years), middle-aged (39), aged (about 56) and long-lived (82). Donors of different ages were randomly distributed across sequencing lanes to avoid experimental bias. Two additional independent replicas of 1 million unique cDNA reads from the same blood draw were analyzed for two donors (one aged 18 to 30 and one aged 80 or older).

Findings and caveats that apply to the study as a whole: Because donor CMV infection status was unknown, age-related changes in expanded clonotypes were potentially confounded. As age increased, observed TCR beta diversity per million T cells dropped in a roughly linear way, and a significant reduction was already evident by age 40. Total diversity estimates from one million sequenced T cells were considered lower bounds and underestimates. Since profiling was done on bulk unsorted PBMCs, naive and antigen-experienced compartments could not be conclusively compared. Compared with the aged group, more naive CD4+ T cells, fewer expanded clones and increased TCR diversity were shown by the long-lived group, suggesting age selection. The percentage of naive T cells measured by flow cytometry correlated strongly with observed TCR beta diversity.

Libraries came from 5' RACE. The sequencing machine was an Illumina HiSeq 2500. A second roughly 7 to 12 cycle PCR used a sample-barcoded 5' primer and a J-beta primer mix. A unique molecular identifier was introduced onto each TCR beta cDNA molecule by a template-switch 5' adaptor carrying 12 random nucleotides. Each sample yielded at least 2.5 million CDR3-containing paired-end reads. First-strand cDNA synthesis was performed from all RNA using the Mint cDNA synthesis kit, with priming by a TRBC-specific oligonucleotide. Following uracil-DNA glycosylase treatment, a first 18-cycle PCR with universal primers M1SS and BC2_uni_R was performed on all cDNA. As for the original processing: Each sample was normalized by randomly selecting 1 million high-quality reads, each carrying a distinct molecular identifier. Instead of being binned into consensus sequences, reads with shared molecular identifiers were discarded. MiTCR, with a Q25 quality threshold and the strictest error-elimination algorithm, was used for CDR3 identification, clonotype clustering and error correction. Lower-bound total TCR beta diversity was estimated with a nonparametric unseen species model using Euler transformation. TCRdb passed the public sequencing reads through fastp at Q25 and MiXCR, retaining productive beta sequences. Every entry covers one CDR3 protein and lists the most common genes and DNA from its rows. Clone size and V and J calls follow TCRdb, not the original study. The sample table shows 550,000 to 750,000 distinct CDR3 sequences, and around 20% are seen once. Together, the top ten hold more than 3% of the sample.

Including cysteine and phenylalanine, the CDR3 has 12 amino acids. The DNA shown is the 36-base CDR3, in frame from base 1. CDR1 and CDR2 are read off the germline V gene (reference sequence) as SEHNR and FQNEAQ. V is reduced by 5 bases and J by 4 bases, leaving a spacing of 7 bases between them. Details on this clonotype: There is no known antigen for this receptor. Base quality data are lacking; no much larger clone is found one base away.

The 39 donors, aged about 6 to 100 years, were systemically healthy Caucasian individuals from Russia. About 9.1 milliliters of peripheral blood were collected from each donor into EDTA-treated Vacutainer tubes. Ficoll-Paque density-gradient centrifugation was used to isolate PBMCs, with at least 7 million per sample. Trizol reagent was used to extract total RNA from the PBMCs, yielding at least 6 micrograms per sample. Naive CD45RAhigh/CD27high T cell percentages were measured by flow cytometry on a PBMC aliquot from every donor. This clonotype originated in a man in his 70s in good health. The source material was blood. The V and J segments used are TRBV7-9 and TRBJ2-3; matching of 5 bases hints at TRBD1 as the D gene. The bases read TGTGCCAGCAGCACACAGGCAGATACGCAGTATTTT. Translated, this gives CASSTQADTQYF.